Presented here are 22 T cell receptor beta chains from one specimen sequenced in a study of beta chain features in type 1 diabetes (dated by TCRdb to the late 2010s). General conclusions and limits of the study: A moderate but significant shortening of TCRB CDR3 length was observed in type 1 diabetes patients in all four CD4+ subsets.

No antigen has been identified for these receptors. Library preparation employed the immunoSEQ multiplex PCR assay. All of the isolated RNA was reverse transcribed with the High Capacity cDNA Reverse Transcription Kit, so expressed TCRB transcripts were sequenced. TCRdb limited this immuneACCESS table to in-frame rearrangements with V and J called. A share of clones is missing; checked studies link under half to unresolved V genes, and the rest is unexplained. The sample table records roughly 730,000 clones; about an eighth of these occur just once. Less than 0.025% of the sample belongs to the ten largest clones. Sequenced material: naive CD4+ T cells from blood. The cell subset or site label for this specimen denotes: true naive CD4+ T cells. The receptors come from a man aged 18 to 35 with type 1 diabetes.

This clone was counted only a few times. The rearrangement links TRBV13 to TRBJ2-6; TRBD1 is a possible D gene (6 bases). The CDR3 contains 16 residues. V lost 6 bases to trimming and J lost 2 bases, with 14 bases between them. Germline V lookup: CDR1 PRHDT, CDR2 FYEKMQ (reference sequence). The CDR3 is CASRQDRPAGANVLTF. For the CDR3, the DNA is TGTGCCAGCAGACAGGACAGACCGGCTGGGGCCAACGTCCTGACTTTC.

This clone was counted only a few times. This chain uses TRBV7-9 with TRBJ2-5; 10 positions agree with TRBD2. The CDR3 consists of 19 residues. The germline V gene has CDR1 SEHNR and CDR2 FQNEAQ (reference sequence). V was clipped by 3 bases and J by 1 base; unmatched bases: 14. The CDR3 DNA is TGTGCCAGCAGCTTGAGGCCCCGCAGACTAGCGGGTGTCCAAGAGACCCAGTACTTC. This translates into CASSLRPRRLAGVQETQYF.

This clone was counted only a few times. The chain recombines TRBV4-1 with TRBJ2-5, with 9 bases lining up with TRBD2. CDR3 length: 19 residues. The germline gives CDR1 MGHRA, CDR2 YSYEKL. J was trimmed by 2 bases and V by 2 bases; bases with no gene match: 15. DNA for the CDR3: TGCGCCAGCAGCCAATTCTTAGTTTCCAGCGGGGGGCCTCAAGAGACCCAGTACTTC. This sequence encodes CASSQFLVSSGGPQETQYF.

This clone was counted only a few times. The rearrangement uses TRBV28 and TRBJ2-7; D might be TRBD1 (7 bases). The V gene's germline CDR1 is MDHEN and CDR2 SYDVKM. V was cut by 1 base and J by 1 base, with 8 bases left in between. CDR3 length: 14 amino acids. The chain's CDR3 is CASSLSGGSYEQYF. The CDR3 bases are TGTGCCAGCAGTTTATCAGGGGGGTCCTACGAGCAGTACTTC.

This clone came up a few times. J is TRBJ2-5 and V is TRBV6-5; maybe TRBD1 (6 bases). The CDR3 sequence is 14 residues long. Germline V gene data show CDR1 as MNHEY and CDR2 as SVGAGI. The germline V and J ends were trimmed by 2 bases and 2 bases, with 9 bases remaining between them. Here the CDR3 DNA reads TGTGCCAGCAGTTACCCGGACAGTCAAGAGACCCAGTACTTC. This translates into CASSYPDSQETQYF.

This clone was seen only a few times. The CDR3 nucleotides read TGTGCCAGCAGCTTGAAGGGCTATGGCTACACCTTC. This gives the protein CASSLKGYGYTF. The chain has TRBV5-4 and TRBJ1-2, with no clear D. Between the trimmed V and J ends, which lost 1 base and 4 bases, there was a span of 5 bases. This CDR3 spans 12 amino acids. Per the germline V gene, CDR1 is SGHNT and CDR2 is YYREEE (reference sequence).

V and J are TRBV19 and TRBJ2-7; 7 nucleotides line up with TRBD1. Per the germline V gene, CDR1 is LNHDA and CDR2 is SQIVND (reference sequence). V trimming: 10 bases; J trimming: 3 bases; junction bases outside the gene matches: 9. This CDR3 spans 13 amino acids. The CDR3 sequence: CATKRGQNYEQYF. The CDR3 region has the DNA TGTGCCACCAAAAGGGGGCAGAACTACGAGCAGTACTTC.

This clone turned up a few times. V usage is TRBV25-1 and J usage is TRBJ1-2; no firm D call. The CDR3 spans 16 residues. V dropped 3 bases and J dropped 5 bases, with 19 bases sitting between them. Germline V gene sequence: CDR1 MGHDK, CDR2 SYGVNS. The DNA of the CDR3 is TGTGCCAGCAGTGAGCCCGGGGATACGGCTCCTTATGGCTACACCTTC. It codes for CASSEPGDTAPYGYTF.

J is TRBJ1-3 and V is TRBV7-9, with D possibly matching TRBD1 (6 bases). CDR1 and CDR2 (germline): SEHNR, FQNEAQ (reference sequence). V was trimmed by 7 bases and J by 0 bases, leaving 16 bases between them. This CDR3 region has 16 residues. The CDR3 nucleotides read TGTGCCAGCAACTCCGACAGGCCTCCCTCTGGAAACACCATATATTTT. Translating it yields CASNSDRPPSGNTIYF. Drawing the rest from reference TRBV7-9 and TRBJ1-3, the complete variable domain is DTGVSQNPRHKITKRGQNVTFRCDPISEHNRLYWYRQTLGQGPEFLTYFQNEAQLEKSRLLSDRFSAERPKGSFSTLEIQRTEQGDSAMYLCASNSDRPPSGNTIYFGEGSWLTVV.

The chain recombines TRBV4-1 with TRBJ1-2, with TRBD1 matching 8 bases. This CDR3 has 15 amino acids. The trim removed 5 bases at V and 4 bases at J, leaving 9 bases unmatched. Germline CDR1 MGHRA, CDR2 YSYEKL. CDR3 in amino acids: CASSTLGQGSYGYTF. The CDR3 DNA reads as TGCGCCAGCAGCACCCTAGGACAGGGCTCCTATGGCTACACCTTC.

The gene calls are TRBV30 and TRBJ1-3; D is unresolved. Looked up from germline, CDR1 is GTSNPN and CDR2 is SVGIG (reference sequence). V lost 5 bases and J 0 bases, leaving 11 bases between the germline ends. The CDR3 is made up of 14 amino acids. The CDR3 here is CAWGQPSSGNTIYF. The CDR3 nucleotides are TGTGCCTGGGGCCAACCGAGCTCTGGAAACACCATATATTTT.

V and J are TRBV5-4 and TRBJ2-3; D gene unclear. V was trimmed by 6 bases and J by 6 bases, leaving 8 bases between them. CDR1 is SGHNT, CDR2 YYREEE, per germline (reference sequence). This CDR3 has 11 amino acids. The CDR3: CASTGRDTQYF. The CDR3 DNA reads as TGTGCCAGCACCGGGCGGGATACGCAGTATTTT.

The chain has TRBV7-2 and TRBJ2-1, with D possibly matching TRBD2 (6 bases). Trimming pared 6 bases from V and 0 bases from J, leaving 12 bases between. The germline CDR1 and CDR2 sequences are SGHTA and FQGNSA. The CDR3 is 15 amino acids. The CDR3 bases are TGTGCCAGCAGACCCCGGGGGAGCTCCTACAATGAGCAGTTCTTC. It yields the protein CASRPRGSSYNEQFF.

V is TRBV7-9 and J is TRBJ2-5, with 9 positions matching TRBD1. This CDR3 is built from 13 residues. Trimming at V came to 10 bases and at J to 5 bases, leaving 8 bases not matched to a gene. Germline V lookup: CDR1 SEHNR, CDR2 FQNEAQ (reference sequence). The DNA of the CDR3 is TGTGCCATCACACAGGGGGCTGGGGAGACCCAGTACTTC. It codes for CAITQGAGETQYF.

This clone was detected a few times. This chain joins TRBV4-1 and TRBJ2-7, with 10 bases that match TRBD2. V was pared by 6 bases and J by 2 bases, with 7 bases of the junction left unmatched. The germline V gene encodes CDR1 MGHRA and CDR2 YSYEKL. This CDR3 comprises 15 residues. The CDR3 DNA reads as TGCGCCAGCAGTCTTTGGACTAGCGGAACCTACGAGCAGTACTTC. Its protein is CASSLWTSGTYEQYF.

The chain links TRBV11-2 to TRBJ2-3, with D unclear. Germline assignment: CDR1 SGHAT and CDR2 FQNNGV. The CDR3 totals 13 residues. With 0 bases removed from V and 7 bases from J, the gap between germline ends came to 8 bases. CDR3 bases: TGTGCCAGCAGCTTAGAGTTAAGCAATACGCAGTATTTT. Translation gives CASSLELSNTQYF.

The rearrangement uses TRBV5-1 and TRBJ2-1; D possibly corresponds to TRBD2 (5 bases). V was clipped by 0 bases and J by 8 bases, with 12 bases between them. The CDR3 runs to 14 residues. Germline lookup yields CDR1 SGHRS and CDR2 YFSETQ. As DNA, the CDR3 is TGCGCCAGCAGCTTGGCTCAGGCGAGGGATGAGCAGTTCTTC. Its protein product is CASSLAQARDEQFF.

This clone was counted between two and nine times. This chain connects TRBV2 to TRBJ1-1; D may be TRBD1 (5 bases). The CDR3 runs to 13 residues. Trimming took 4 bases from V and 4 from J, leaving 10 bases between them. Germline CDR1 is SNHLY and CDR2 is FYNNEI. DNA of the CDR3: TGTGCCAGCAGTGGACAGAGCTCCACTGAAGCTTTCTTT. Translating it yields CASSGQSSTEAFF.

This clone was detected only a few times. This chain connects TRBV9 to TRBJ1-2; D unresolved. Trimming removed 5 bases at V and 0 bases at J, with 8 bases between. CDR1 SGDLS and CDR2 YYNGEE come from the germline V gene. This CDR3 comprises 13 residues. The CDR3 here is CASSQTANYGYTF. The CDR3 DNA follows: TGTGCCAGCAGTCAGACTGCTAACTATGGCTACACCTTC.

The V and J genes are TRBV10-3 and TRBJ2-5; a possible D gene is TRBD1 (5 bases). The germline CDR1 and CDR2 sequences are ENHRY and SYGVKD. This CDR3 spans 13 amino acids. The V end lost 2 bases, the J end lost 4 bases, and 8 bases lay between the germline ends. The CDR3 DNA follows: TGTGCCATCAGTGAGACTACAGGAGAGACCCAGTACTTC. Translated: CAISETTGETQYF.

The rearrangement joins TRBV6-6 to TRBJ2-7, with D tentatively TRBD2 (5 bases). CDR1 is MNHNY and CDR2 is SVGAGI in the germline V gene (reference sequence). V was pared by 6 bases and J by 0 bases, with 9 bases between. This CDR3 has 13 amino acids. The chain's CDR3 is CASRDGNSYEQYF. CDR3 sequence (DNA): TGTGCCAGCAGGGACGGGAACTCCTACGAGCAGTACTTC.

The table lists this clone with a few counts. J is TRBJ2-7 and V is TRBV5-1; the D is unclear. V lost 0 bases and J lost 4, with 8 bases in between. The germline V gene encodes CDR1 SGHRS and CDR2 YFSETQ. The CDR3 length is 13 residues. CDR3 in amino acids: CASSLDATYEQYF. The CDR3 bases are TGCGCCAGCAGCTTGGATGCGACGTACGAGCAGTACTTC. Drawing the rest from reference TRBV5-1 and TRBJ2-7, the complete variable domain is KAGVTQTPRYLIKTRGQQVTLSCSPISGHRSVSWYQQTPGQGLQFLFEYFSETQRNKGNFPGRFSGRQFSNSRSEMNVSTLELGDSALYLCASSLDATYEQYFGPGTRLTVT.